Below, one T cell receptor beta chain is given with its context. The antigen remains unidentified. The sample comes from a study of cytomegalovirus exposure and HLA in healthy donors. Study context: Roughly 170 million T cells yielded fewer than 120 million unique TCR beta sequences in earlier analysis. Whole-study results and caveats: Reports indicated that the classifier achieved high specificity and sensitivity in diagnosing cytomegalovirus status. About 87% or about 30% of the time was how often most TCR beta V segments were productive, according to an earlier analysis.

Use of 60 Vbeta and 13 Jbeta primers characterized the PCR. Original handling: Later analysis identified tens of millions of unique TCR beta chains, 9 million to 13 million shared. Repertoires were generated with immunoSEQ multiplex PCR, while TCRdb's copy carries only in-frame clones and drops some. That table is the source of V, J and clone size, and D and trimming were worked out from the DNA. There are fewer than 200,000 clones in the sample; approximately 82% occur only once, and over 2% lies in the top ten. CDR1 is LGHNA, CDR2 YSLEER, per germline. V was pared by 0 bases and J by 8 bases, with 7 bases between. The CDR3 length is 12 residues.

V is TRBV4-3 and J is TRBJ1-1, with D possibly matching TRBD1 (6 bases). The sequenced sample was PBMCs. The receptor comes from a woman between 25 and 40 years old in good health and CMV-seronegative. CDR3 sequence reads: CASSQEDREAFF. The CDR3 DNA is TGCGCCAGCAGCCAAGAAGACAGGGAAGCTTTCTTT.